This is a list of T cell receptor beta chains from one sample in a study of blood T cell repertoires in COVID-19. The data were produced by immunoSEQ multiplex PCR, yet TCRdb's version contains in-frame clones alone and is incomplete. This table has just over 250,000 clones, more than 75% appearing once. Sample: peripheral blood. The receptors were sampled from a man aged 35-49 years who had recovered from COVID-19. CDR3s include the opening cysteine and the closing phenylalanine or tryptophan. Each record gives: CDR3 DNA, CDR3 protein, D gene, clone size, J gene, V gene. The D gene is left open where the match is weak. Rows give clone size only sometimes, using once, few, many, or a class for an expanded clone.

TGTGCCAGCAGCTTAGGGACAGGGGGTGGTGCAGATACGCAGTATTTT	CASSLGTGGGADTQYF	TRBD1	NA	TRBJ2-3	TRBV7-6
TGTGCCAGCAGCTTAGCGACAGGGTCCTATGGCTACACCTTC	CASSLATGSYGYTF	TRBD1	NA	TRBJ1-2	TRBV7-9
TGTGCCAGCAGTTTACGAGGGGGATGGAATCAGCCCCAGCATTTT	CASSLRGGWNQPQHF	NA	NA	TRBJ1-5	TRBV27
TGTGCCAGCAGCTTGGTCGCAGGGTATTTTGATTTGGGCAATCAGCCCCAGCATTTT	CASSLVAGYFDLGNQPQHF	NA	NA	TRBJ1-5	TRBV5-8
TGTGCCAGCAGCTACCGGACAGGGAAGAACACTGAAGCTTTCTTT	CASSYRTGKNTEAFF	TRBD1	NA	TRBJ1-1	TRBV14
TGTGCCAGCGCTTTGGGATCCAGGGTGGATGAGCAGTTCTTC	CASALGSRVDEQFF	NA	NA	TRBJ2-1	TRBV28
TGTGCCACCAGCAGAGGAGGTGAGGGAGGGCGAAACGAGCAGTACTTC	CATSRGGEGGRNEQYF	TRBD2	NA	TRBJ2-7	TRBV15
TGTGCCAGCAGTTTCGGGCAGGGTTCGAACACCGGGGAGCTGTTTTTT	CASSFGQGSNTGELFF	NA	NA	TRBJ2-2	TRBV6-5
TGTGCCAGCAGCTTCCATAGCGGGGGGCGCACAGATACGCAGTATTTT	CASSFHSGGRTDTQYF	TRBD2	many	TRBJ2-3	TRBV7-2
TGTGCCAGCTCACCACTCCCGACTAGCGGGCACACAGATACGCAGTATTTT	CASSPLPTSGHTDTQYF	TRBD2	once	TRBJ2-3	TRBV18
TGTGCCAGCTCACCACCGGGACTAGCGGGAGGAGGAGAGCAGTACTTC	CASSPPGLAGGGEQYF	TRBD2	NA	TRBJ2-7	TRBV18
TGTGCCAGCAGCGCCCGACTTAGCGGGGGCTGGGCAGATACGCAGTATTTT	CASSARLSGGWADTQYF	TRBD2	NA	TRBJ2-3	TRBV5-8
TGTGCCAGTAGTATAAGGAGGACAGGGGCCGGGGAGCTGTTTTTT	CASSIRRTGAGELFF	TRBD1	once	TRBJ2-2	TRBV19
TGTGCCAGCAGCATAAGGGCGGGCTCGGGAGAGACCCAGTACTTC	CASSIRAGSGETQYF	NA	NA	TRBJ2-5	TRBV7-2
TGTGCCAGCAGTGTTGGCAGGGCCTCAAATCAGCCCCAGCATTTT	CASSVGRASNQPQHF	NA	NA	TRBJ1-5	TRBV2
TGTGCCAGCAGTGGCCGGGACACGTACAATGAGCAGTTCTTC	CASSGRDTYNEQFF	NA	NA	TRBJ2-1	TRBV9
TGCAGCGTTGAAGGGGGGGGCTGGGGAGGTAGGCAAGAGACCCAGTACTTC	CSVEGGGWGGRQETQYF	NA	NA	TRBJ2-5	TRBV29-1
TGTGCCAGCAGTGGAATAGCGGGGAGCACCGGGGAGCTGTTTTTT	CASSGIAGSTGELFF	TRBD2	NA	TRBJ2-2	TRBV7-2
TGTGCCAGCAGCGTTCAGGGGGCTGATCAGCCCCAGCATTTT	CASSVQGADQPQHF	TRBD1	NA	TRBJ1-5	TRBV9
TGTGCCAGCAGTAACAGGGGCCACGAGCAGTACTTC	CASSNRGHEQYF	TRBD1	NA	TRBJ2-7	TRBV6-2/TRBV6-3
TGTGCCAGTTTGAGGGACAGAGCTAACTATGGCTACACCTTC	CASLRDRANYGYTF	TRBD1	once	TRBJ1-2	TRBV19
TGTGCCAGCAGCGTAGCTTTTGGAGAGCGAGAGCAGTACTTC	CASSVAFGEREQYF	NA	NA	TRBJ2-7	TRBV9
TGTGCCAGCAGCTTGGAGGTTGCGGGACAGGCGGCTCGGTACTTC	CASSLEVAGQAARYF	TRBD1	NA	TRBJ2-5	TRBV5-4
TGCAGCGTTGAGAGAAATAGCGGGAGAGTCGATGAGCAGTTCTTC	CSVERNSGRVDEQFF	TRBD2	few	TRBJ2-1	TRBV29-1
TGTGCCAGCAGTCCTCGGACTAGCGGGGGCGAGCAGTACTTC	CASSPRTSGGEQYF	TRBD2	NA	TRBJ2-7	TRBV27
TGTGCCAGCAGCTTCGGGGGGAGCGGGGCGTACGAGCAGTACTTC	CASSFGGSGAYEQYF	TRBD2	NA	TRBJ2-7	TRBV11-2
TGCGCCAGCAGCTTGGCAGGCGGGCTGAGCACAGATACGCAGTATTTT	CASSLAGGLSTDTQYF	NA	NA	TRBJ2-3	TRBV5-1
TGTGCCAGCAGCGGGGACAGGGGACATTATCAGCCCCAGCATTTT	CASSGDRGHYQPQHF	TRBD1	NA	TRBJ1-5	TRBV7-2
TGTGCCAGTAGACTAGTTGGGGGCACAGATACGCAGTATTTT	CASRLVGGTDTQYF	NA	NA	TRBJ2-3	TRBV19
TGTGCCAGCAGCTCGACTAGCGGGAGGGCCACCGGGGAGCTGTTTTTT	CASSSTSGRATGELFF	TRBD2	NA	TRBJ2-2	TRBV7-3
TGTGCCAGTAGTATACTAGCGGGAGCCTACGAGCAGTACTTC	CASSILAGAYEQYF	TRBD2	NA	TRBJ2-7	TRBV19
TGTGCCAGCAGCCCCTCGGGGGGAGATACGCAGTATTTT	CASSPSGGDTQYF	TRBD2	NA	TRBJ2-3	TRBV7-3
TGTGCCAGTAGTACGCGGACTAGCGGGAGAGGGGAGACCCAGTACTTC	CASSTRTSGRGETQYF	TRBD2	NA	TRBJ2-5	TRBV19
TGTGCCAGCAGTATGCAGGGGGCGCGTGGCTACACCTTC	CASSMQGARGYTF	TRBD1	NA	TRBJ1-2	TRBV6-5
TGTGCCAGCAGCTTGGTGGGAGGCCGGAGCACCGGGGAGCTGTTTTTT	CASSLVGGRSTGELFF	NA	NA	TRBJ2-2	TRBV7-2
TGTGCCAGCAGCTTAGCGAGCGCTAGCGGGAGGCCGGCGGTTTCCTACGAGCAGTACTTC	CASSLASASGRPAVSYEQYF	TRBD2	NA	TRBJ2-7	TRBV7-8
TGTGCCAGCAGCGTCACAGACCTAGCCAAAAACATTCAGTACTTC	CASSVTDLAKNIQYF	NA	NA	TRBJ2-4	TRBV9
TGTGCCAGCAGTTTATTCGGGAATCTGAACACTGAAGCTTTCTTT	CASSLFGNLNTEAFF	NA	NA	TRBJ1-1	TRBV28
TGTGCCAGCAGCTTAGACAGGAACACTGAAGCTTTCTTT	CASSLDRNTEAFF	NA	NA	TRBJ1-1	TRBV7-3
TGTGCCAGCAGCTTACTCGGGGGGCCAAACTACGAGCAGTACTTC	CASSLLGGPNYEQYF	NA	NA	TRBJ2-7	TRBV7-9
TGCAGCGTTGCAAAACAGGGGTTCGTCACTGAAGCTTTCTTT	CSVAKQGFVTEAFF	TRBD1	NA	TRBJ1-1	TRBV29-1
TGTGCCAGCAGCGTGACTAGCGGGGCCTACGAGCAGTACTTC	CASSVTSGAYEQYF	TRBD2	once	TRBJ2-7	TRBV9
TGTGCCAGCAGTCCCTCCAGGTACTACGAGCAGTACTTC	CASSPSRYYEQYF	NA	NA	TRBJ2-7	TRBV27
TGTGCCAGCAGCTTGGCCTGGGGAGAGACTAATGAAAAACTGTTTTTT	CASSLAWGETNEKLFF	NA	NA	TRBJ1-4	TRBV5-6
TGTGCCAGCAGCTTAGGTGGGACAGGGGGCGTCGAGTACGAGCAGTACTTC	CASSLGGTGGVEYEQYF	TRBD1	NA	TRBJ2-7	TRBV7-9
TGTGCCAGCAGCACCCGGGTGAGAGCTTTCTTT	CASSTRVRAFF	NA	NA	TRBJ1-1	TRBV5-6
TGTGCCAGCAGCTTTGACTCTAGCAATCAGCCCCAGCATTTT	CASSFDSSNQPQHF	NA	NA	TRBJ1-5	TRBV7-9
TGTGCCAGCAGCTTGGGGGCCGGCTCTGGAAACACCATATATTTT	CASSLGAGSGNTIYF	NA	NA	TRBJ1-3	TRBV9
TGTGCCAGCCTCAGGGGGCGCTTCTATGGCTACACCTTC	CASLRGRFYGYTF	TRBD1	once	TRBJ1-2	TRBV12-3/TRBV12-4
TGTGCCAGCAGCTATGAACCAAGGGCGGGCAAGCTCCAGTACTTC	CASSYEPRAGKLQYF	NA	NA	TRBJ2-5	TRBV11-2
TGTGCCTGCTACCCCCGCGACAGGGCCCTCCTTTGCGAGCAGTACTTC	CACYPRDRALLCEQYF	TRBD1	NA	TRBJ2-7	TRBV19
TGTGCCAGCAGTGAAGTTGGACTGGCGGGCTACACCTTC	CASSEVGLAGYTF	NA	NA	TRBJ1-2	TRBV6-1
TGTGCCAGTAGACAGGGGGCAAACAATGAGCAGTTCTTC	CASRQGANNEQFF	TRBD1	NA	TRBJ2-1	TRBV19
TGCGCCAGCAGCCGGGACTCCTACGAGCAGTACTTC	CASSRDSYEQYF	NA	few	TRBJ2-7	TRBV5-1
TGTGCCAGCAGTGAAGTCGGAGCCTATGGCTACACCTTC	CASSEVGAYGYTF	NA	NA	TRBJ1-2	TRBV2